Shown below are 22 T cell receptor beta chains from a single sample sequenced in a study of shared T cell receptors in the human thymus. Profiled with immunoSEQ multiplex PCR; TCRdb holds only in-frame clones, not every one. Of 550,000 to 800,000 clones listed, 80% to 90% are singletons. In addition, the sample was reused for a study of human thymus T cells.

Sequencing was done on a sample of thymocytes. The receptors were gathered from a girl under three years old with a congenital heart defect.

The V and J genes are TRBV14 and TRBJ1-6; TRBD1 matches 8 bases. The CDR3 totals 16 residues. Unmatched junction bases numbered 7, after V lost 0 bases and J lost 9 bases. Germline-derived CDR1 and CDR2 are SGHDN and FVKESK. The CDR3 bases are TGTGCCAGCAGCCAAGAGAGACAGGGGATAGGTTCACCCCTCCACTTT. Translating gives CASSQERQGIGSPLHF.

V gene TRBV5-4 combines with J gene TRBJ1-1, with a tentative D call TRBD1 (6 bases). There are 16 residues in the CDR3. Per germline, CDR1 SGHNT and CDR2 YYREEE (reference sequence). V shed 0 bases and J shed 1 base, with 13 bases lying between them. The CDR3 loop is CASSLDKGHPNTEAFF. As DNA, the CDR3 is TGTGCCAGCAGCTTGGATAAGGGACACCCGAACACTGAAGCTTTCTTT.

The chain's CDR3 is CASSHRGVGELFF. CDR3 sequence (DNA): TGTGCCAGCAGTCACAGGGGGGTCGGGGAGCTGTTTTTT. The chain combines TRBV2 with TRBJ2-2; TRBD1 aligns across 8 bases. V was clipped by 5 bases and J by 7 bases; unmatched bases: 3. Germline values: CDR1 SNHLY, CDR2 FYNNEI. The CDR3 is 13 amino acids. The whole variable domain, filled in from reference TRBV2 and TRBJ2-2, reads EPEVTQTPSHQVTQMGQEVILRCVPISNHLYFYWYRQILGQKVEFLVSFYNNEISEKSEIFDDQFSVERPDGSNFTLKIRSTKLEDSAMYFCASSHRGVGELFFGEGSRLTVL.

The chain links TRBV5-4 to TRBJ2-3, with 12 bases fitting TRBD2. Germline trimming cut 4 bases from V and 0 bases from J; bases unmatched to any gene: 9. CDR3 length: 18 amino acids. Germline V lookup: CDR1 SGHNT, CDR2 YYREEE (reference sequence). The CDR3: CASSRGPSGGASTDTQYF. CDR3 in DNA: TGTGCCAGCAGCCGTGGGCCTAGCGGGGGGGCTAGCACAGATACGCAGTATTTT.

The chain recombines TRBV4-1 with TRBJ1-2; D ambiguous. The germline V gene encodes CDR1 MGHRA and CDR2 YSYEKL. This CDR3 contains 17 residues. Trimming removed 0 bases from V and 8 bases from J, with 22 bases in between. CDR3 in amino acids: CASSQDTGDDGGLGYTF. In nucleotides, the CDR3 is TGCGCCAGCAGCCAAGATACTGGAGACGACGGCGGGCTAGGCTACACCTTC.

This chain connects TRBV6-5 to TRBJ1-1; 10 bases map to TRBD1. The CDR3 spans 16 residues. Germline V CDR1 and CDR2: MNHEY, SVGAGI. Germline trimming cut 2 bases from V and 1 base from J; bases unmatched to any gene: 4. Here the CDR3 DNA reads TGTGCCAGCAGTTACCATCGGACAGGGGGGAACACTGAAGCTTTCTTT. Translation gives CASSYHRTGGNTEAFF.

The rearrangement joins TRBV28 to TRBJ2-7; 9 bases match TRBD1. CDR1 is MDHEN and CDR2 is SYDVKM in the germline V gene. The V gene end was trimmed by 6 bases and the J gene end by 4 bases; junction bases not matched to a gene: 13. The CDR3 has 16 amino acids. CDR3 protein: CASSQNPGTGRYEQYF. The DNA for the CDR3 is TGTGCCAGCAGCCAGAATCCCGGGACAGGGAGATACGAGCAGTACTTC.

The chain is built from TRBV30 and TRBJ1-1; the D gene is possibly TRBD1 (5 bases). Germline V gene data show CDR1 as GTSNPN and CDR2 as SVGIG (reference sequence). There are 17 residues in the CDR3. Trimming removed 0 bases from V and 6 bases from J, with 23 bases in between. The CDR3 sequence is CAWSVPRYEGTGAEAFF. The CDR3 DNA reads as TGTGCCTGGAGTGTTCCCCGGTACGAGGGGACTGGAGCTGAAGCTTTCTTT.

Of note for this clone: Other nucleotide sequences from this sample produce the same CDR3. The CDR3 DNA is TGTGCCATCAGTGAGGTTGACAGGGTAGGATCCTATAATTCACCCCTCCACTTT. Encoded protein: CAISEVDRVGSYNSPLHF. The genes are TRBV10-3 and TRBJ1-6; 7 nucleotides align to TRBD1. Germline V lookup: CDR1 ENHRY, CDR2 SYGVKD. This CDR3 contains 18 residues. With V trimmed by 2 bases and J by 1 base, 8 bases remained unmatched.

The chain carries TRBV5-1 and TRBJ1-1; no firm D call. V lost 4 bases and J lost 8, with 15 bases in between. Germline V gives CDR1 SGHRS, CDR2 YFSETQ. The CDR3 has 13 amino acids. The CDR3 sequence is CASSQSNNGEAFF. CDR3 in DNA: TGCGCCAGCAGCCAAAGTAACAACGGGGAAGCTTTCTTT.

The J gene is TRBJ1-1, the V gene TRBV11-2; 10 bases fit TRBD1. Unmatched junction bases numbered 17, after V lost 2 bases and J lost 8 bases. The germline V gene has CDR1 SGHAT and CDR2 FQNNGV. This CDR3 spans 18 amino acids. The CDR3 nucleotides are TGTGCCAGCAGCTTACCCCTGGAAATGGGACAGGGGATATCAGAAGCTTTCTTT. Encoded protein: CASSLPLEMGQGISEAFF.

The gene calls are TRBV20-1 and TRBJ2-5; D remains unclear. The CDR3 length is 11 residues. Germline CDR1 reads DFQATT; CDR2 reads SNEGSKA (reference sequence). V was pared by 7 bases and J by 4 bases, with 10 bases between. The CDR3 spells CSGRRRETQYF. The CDR3 DNA reads as TGCAGTGGGCGGCGGAGAGAGACCCAGTACTTC.

This chain joins TRBV10-1 and TRBJ2-5; D gene ambiguous. V lost 4 bases and J lost 8, with 14 bases in between. The CDR3 extends over 13 amino acids. CDR1 is WNHNN, CDR2 SYGVQD, per germline (reference sequence). The CDR3 DNA reads as TGCGCCAGCAGTGTGGGCAGAAGAGATACCCAGTACTTC. It encodes CASSVGRRDTQYF.

V is TRBV18 and J is TRBJ1-5; D might be TRBD1 (6 bases). Germline V CDR1 and CDR2: KGHSH, LQKENI. The CDR3 is made up of 16 amino acids. V lost 3 bases and J 0 bases, leaving 12 bases between the germline ends. CDR3 nucleotide sequence: TGTGCCAGCTCACCTCTAAACAGGGATAGCAATCAGCCCCAGCATTTT. This translates into CASSPLNRDSNQPQHF.

The V gene is TRBV5-1, the J gene TRBJ2-1; D perhaps matches TRBD2 (5 bases). The CDR3 spans 13 residues. Looked up from germline, CDR1 is SGHRS and CDR2 is YFSETQ. Trimming cost V 2 bases and J 10 bases, with 13 bases left between them. CDR3 amino acids: CASSFNPQREQFF. CDR3 DNA: TGCGCCAGCAGCTTCAATCCACAGCGGGAGCAGTTCTTC.

The chain joins TRBV7-2 to TRBJ2-2, with 7 nucleotides matching TRBD2. The CDR3 is 13 residues long. From germline, CDR1 is SGHTA and CDR2 FQGNSA. CDR3 in amino acids: CTSGATNTGELFF. The CDR3 nucleotides read TGTACGAGCGGGGCAACGAACACCGGGGAGCTGTTTTTT.

V gene TRBV27 combines with J gene TRBJ1-1; the match to TRBD1 covers 11 bases. Germline V gives CDR1 MNHEY, CDR2 SMNVEV (reference sequence). The CDR3 covers 16 residues. The V and J ends lost 6 bases and 1 base, in that order; junction bases with no gene match: 7. The CDR3 sequence is CASRQRTGGWNTEAFF. The CDR3 DNA is TGTGCCAGCAGGCAACGGACAGGGGGCTGGAACACTGAAGCTTTCTTT.

The chain's CDR3 is CASSRRIQGAIQYF. The CDR3 DNA reads TGTGCCAGCAGTCGAAGAATACAGGGGGCCATTCAGTACTTC. The V and J genes are TRBV9 and TRBJ2-4, with 9 nucleotides matching TRBD1. CDR1 SGDLS and CDR2 YYNGEE come from the germline V gene. The CDR3 length is 14 residues. Losses at the gene ends were 5 bases for V and 9 bases for J; bases not matched to a gene: 9.

The rearrangement links TRBV19 to TRBJ1-2; maybe TRBD1 (6 bases). The germline gives CDR1 LNHDA, CDR2 SQIVND (reference sequence). CDR3 length: 16 residues. Trimming took off 3 bases at V and 4 bases at J, with 18 bases between the two ends. The CDR3 region is CASSIPGHRLPYGYTF. The CDR3 DNA reads TGTGCCAGTAGTATCCCGGGACACCGGTTGCCCTATGGCTACACCTTC.

This clone is a singleton in its sample. This sample also contains other DNA sequences that code for the same CDR3. The CDR3 reads CASSYSSRVLNSPLHF. In DNA form, the CDR3 reads TGTGCCAGCAGTTACTCGTCCAGGGTTCTTAATTCACCCCTCCACTTT. The rearrangement uses TRBV6-5 and TRBJ1-6; tentatively, D is TRBD1 (5 bases). The CDR3 contains 16 residues. Trimming took off 0 bases at V and 6 bases at J, with 12 bases between the two ends. Germline CDR1 MNHEY, CDR2 SVGAGI.

The chain joins TRBV11-2 to TRBJ2-3; 8 bases align to TRBD1. This CDR3 contains 16 residues. The J segment lost 4 bases and the V segment lost 3 bases, leaving 9 bases of the junction unmatched. In germline, CDR1 is SGHAT, CDR2 FQNNGV. The CDR3 nucleotides read TGTGCCAGCAGCTTTTTAGTCAGGGGGCGAGCAGATACGCAGTATTTT. This translates into CASSFLVRGRADTQYF.

The genes are TRBV19 and TRBJ2-1; tentatively, D is TRBD2 (5 bases). V was trimmed by 6 bases and J by 5 bases, leaving 11 bases between them. The germline gives CDR1 LNHDA, CDR2 SQIVND (reference sequence). The CDR3 extends over 13 amino acids. This CDR3 is CASRPAAHNEQFF. DNA of the CDR3: TGTGCCAGTAGACCAGCGGCGCACAATGAGCAGTTCTTC. The full variable domain, with the rest looked up from reference TRBV19 and TRBJ2-1, is DGGITQSPKYLFRKEGQNVTLSCEQNLNHDAMYWYRQDPGQGLRLIYYSQIVNDFQKGDIAEGYSVSREKKESFPLTVTSAQKNPTAFYLCASRPAAHNEQFFGPGTRLTVL.